The entry below describes one TCR beta chain. The antigen is undetermined. The CDR3 length is 12 residues. The V gene end was trimmed by 4 bases and the J gene end by 6 bases; junction bases not matched to a gene: 3. The germline V gene has CDR1 SGHDT and CDR2 YYEEEE. When 10 to 11 days of culture had elapsed, CD4+ T cells were isolated. Each participant was administered two doses of either the BNT162b2 or the mRNA-1273 vaccine. In the cultures, half the medium was exchanged for IL-2 medium on days 3 and 7. Sequencing was performed with immunoSEQ multiplex PCR; in TCRdb, only in-frame clones are kept and a portion is missing. The data hold about 57,000 clones, with about 81% observed a single time. This entry belongs to a study of vaccination effects on CD4 cells after COVID-19. Turning to the study itself: Pools of viral peptides were used by the ViraFEST assay to expand antigen-specific CD4+ T cells ahead of sequencing. About 2 million PBMC were seeded per well and grown in the presence of 9 to 10 IU/ml IL-2 and 8 to 10 ug/ml peptides. Broader study findings: Both infection-induced and vaccine-induced clones contracted markedly at late post-vaccination timepoints.

The V and J genes are TRBV5-6 and TRBJ2-7; TRBD1 agrees at 8 bases. Sequencing used CD4+ T cells from PBMCs cultured without peptide, obtained after COVID-19 vaccination. This TCR was recovered from a human donor who received a COVID-19 vaccine. The CDR3 loop reads CASSRDRGEQYF. CDR3 coding DNA: TGTGCCAGCAGCAGAGACAGGGGCGAGCAGTACTTC.